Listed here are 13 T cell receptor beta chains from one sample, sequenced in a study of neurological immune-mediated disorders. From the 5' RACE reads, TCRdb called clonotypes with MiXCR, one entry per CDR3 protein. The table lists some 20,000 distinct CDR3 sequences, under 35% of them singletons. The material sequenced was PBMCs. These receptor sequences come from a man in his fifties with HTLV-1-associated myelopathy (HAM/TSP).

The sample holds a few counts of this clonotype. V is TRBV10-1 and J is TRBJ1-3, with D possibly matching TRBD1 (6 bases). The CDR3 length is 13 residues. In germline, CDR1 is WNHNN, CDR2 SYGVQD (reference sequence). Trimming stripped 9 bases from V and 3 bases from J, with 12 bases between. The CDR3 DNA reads TGCGCCAGTTCGGACAGCCTTGGAAACACCATATATTTT. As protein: CASSDSLGNTIYF.

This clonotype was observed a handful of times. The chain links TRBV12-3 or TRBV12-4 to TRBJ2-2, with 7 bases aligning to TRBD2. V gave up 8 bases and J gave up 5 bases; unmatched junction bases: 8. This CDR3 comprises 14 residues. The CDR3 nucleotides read TGTGCCAGCGGTCCCGGCGGGGGAACCGGGGAGCTGTTTTTT. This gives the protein CASGPGGGTGELFF.

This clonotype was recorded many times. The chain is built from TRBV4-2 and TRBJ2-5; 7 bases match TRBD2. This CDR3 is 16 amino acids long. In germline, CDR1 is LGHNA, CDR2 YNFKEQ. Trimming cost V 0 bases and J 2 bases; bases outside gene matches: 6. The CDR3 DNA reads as TGTGCCAGCAGCCAAGAAGGCGGGGGAAGACAAGAGACCCAGTACTTC. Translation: CASSQEGGGRQETQYF.

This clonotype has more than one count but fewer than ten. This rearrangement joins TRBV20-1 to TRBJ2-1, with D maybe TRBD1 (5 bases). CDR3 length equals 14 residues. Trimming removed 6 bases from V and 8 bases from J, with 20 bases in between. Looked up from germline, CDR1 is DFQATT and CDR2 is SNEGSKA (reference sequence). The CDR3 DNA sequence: TGCAGTGCCCCCATGCAGGGAAAAGGGGATGAGCAGTTCTTC. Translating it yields CSAPMQGKGDEQFF.

The CDR3 loop reads CSARDLGGGVYEQYF. In nucleotides, the CDR3 is TGCAGTGCTAGAGATCTCGGCGGGGGGGTGTACGAGCAGTACTTC. V usage is TRBV20-1 and J usage is TRBJ2-7, with TRBD2 identical over 9 bases. Germline CDR1 and CDR2: DFQATT and SNEGSKA (reference sequence). V lost 0 bases to trimming and J lost 4 bases; unmatched junction nucleotides: 7. The CDR3 sequence is 15 residues long.

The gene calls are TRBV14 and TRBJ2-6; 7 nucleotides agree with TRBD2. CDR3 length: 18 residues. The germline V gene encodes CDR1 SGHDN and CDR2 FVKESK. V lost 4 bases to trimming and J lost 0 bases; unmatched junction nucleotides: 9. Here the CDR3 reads CASSRPTGGTSGANVLTF. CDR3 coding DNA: TGTGCCAGCAGCCGCCCGACGGGGGGAACCTCTGGGGCCAACGTCCTGACTTTC.

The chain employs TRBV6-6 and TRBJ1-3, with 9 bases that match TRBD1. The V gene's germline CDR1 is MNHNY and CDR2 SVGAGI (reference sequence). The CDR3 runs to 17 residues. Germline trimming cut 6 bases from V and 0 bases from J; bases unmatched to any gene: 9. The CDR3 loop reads CASSPGQGVSSGNTIYF. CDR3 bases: TGTGCCAGCAGCCCGGGACAGGGTGTTAGCTCTGGAAACACCATATATTTT.

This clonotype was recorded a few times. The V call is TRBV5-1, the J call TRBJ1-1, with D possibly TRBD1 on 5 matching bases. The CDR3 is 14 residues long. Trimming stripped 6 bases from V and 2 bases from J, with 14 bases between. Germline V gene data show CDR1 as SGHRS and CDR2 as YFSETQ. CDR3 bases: TGCGCCAGCACAGACAGCTTCTCCAACACTGAAGCTTTCTTT. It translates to CASTDSFSNTEAFF.

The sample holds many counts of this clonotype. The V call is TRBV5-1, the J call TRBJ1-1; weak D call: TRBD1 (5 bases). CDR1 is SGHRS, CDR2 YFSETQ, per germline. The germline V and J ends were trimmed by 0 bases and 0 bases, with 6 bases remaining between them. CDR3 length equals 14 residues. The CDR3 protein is CASSLGQMNTEAFF. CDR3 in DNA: TGCGCCAGCAGCTTGGGACAGATGAACACTGAAGCTTTCTTT. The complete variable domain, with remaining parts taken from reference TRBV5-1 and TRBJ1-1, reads KAGVTQTPRYLIKTRGQQVTLSCSPISGHRSVSWYQQTPGQGLQFLFEYFSETQRNKGNFPGRFSGRQFSNSRSEMNVSTLELGDSALYLCASSLGQMNTEAFFGQGTRLTVV.

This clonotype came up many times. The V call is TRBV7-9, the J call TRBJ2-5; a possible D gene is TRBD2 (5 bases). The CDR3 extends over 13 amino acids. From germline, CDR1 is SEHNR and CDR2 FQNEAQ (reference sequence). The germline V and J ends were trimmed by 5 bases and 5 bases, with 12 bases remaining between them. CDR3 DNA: TGTGCCAGCAGCCCCGTGAGGGTTGAGACCCAGTACTTC. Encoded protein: CASSPVRVETQYF.

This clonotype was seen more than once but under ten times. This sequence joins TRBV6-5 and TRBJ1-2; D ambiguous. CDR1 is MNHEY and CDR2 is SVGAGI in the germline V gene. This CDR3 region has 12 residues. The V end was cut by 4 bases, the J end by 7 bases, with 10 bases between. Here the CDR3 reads CASSFRGAGYTF. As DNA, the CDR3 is TGTGCCAGCAGTTTCCGCGGCGCTGGCTACACCTTC.

CDR3 bases: TGTGCCTGGAGTTCCGGGACAGGGGGAGGCTACGAGCAGTACTTC. This sequence encodes CAWSSGTGGGYEQYF. This chain links TRBV30 with TRBJ2-7, with 11 bases fitting TRBD1. Germline CDR1 and CDR2: GTSNPN and SVGIG (reference sequence). Unmatched junction bases numbered 6, after V lost 2 bases and J lost 3 bases. This CDR3 contains 15 residues.

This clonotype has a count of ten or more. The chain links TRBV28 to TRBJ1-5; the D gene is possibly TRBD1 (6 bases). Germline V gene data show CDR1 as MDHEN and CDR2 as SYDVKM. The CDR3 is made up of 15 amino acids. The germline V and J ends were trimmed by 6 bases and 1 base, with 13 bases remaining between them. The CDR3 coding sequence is TGTGCCAGCAGCCCGGCGGGGGGCAGCAATCAGCCCCAGCATTTT. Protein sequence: CASSPAGGSNQPQHF.